This TCR beta chain stems from a study of T cell responses to AZD1222 COVID-19 vaccine. In the study overall: Pooled in the analysis were second doses at about 4 or about 12 weeks. Findings and caveats of the study: Dominant CD4 TCR responses targeted spike regions 160-218 and 743-854. Two AZD1222 administrations were followed by greater Spike-specific TCR breadth and depth. Possibly, clonal diversity was underestimated; donors were largely white British and included more females.

This table comes from immunoSEQ multiplex PCR, and its TCRdb copy is limited to in-frame clones, with some not included. The sample has some 90,000 clones, 80% to 90% seen once. Comments on this clone: The antigen is unknown.

Germline V gives CDR1 SGHDT, CDR2 YYEEEE. CDR3 length: 15 amino acids. Trimming stripped 1 base from V and 4 bases from J, with 14 bases between. This clonotype originated in an adult in good health. The specimen comprised peripheral blood, sampled on day 0 of AZD1222 vaccination. The chain employs TRBV5-6 and TRBJ1-2, with D perhaps matching TRBD1 (5 bases). The chain's CDR3 is CASSLLGRQGYGYTF. DNA of the CDR3: TGTGCCAGCAGCTTGTTGGGGAGGCAGGGCTATGGCTACACCTTC.